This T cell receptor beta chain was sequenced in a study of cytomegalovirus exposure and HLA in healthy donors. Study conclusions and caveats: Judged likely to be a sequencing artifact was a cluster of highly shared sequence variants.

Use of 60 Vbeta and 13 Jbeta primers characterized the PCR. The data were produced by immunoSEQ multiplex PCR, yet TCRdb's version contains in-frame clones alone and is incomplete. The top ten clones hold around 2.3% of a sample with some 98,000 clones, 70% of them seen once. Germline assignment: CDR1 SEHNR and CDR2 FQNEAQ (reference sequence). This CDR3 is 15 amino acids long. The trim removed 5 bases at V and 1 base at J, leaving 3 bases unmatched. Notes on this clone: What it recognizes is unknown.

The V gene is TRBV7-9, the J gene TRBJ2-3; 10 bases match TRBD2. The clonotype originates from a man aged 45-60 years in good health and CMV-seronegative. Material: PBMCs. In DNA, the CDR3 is TGTGCCAGCAGCCCCAGCGGGGGGGGCACAGATACGCAGTATTTT. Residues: CASSPSGGGTDTQYF.